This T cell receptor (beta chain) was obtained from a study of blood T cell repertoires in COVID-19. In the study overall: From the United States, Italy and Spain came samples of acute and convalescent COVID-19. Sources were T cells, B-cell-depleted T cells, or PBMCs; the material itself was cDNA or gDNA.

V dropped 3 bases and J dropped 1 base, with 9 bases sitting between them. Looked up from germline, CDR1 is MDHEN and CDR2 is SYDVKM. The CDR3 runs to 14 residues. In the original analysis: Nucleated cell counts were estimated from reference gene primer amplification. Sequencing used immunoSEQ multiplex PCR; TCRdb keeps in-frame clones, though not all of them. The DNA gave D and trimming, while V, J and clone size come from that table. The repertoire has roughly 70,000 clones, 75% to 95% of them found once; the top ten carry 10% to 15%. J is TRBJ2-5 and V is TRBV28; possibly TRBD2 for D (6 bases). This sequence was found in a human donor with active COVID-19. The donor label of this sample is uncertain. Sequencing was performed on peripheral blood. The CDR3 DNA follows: TGTGCCAGCAGTTTTGGGGGAGGCCAAGAGACCCAGTACTTC. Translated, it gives CASSFGGGQETQYF.